What follows are 19 T cell receptor beta chains derived from one specimen sequenced in a study of early T cells in non-severe SARS-CoV-2 infection. TCRdb redid the calling of the 5' RACE reads with MiXCR, one entry per CDR3 protein. The sample includes tens of thousands of distinct CDR3 sequences, roughly 6% seen only once; the top ten take roughly an eighth. Sequencing was performed on whole blood. These receptors came from an adult who was a healthcare worker with PCR-confirmed SARS-CoV-2 infection or an uninfected control (not recorded which).

This clonotype was found many times. The rearrangement joins TRBV11-1 to TRBJ2-3; tentatively, D is TRBD1 (6 bases). This CDR3 comprises 12 residues. V was trimmed by 6 bases and J by 7 bases, leaving 11 bases between them. The germline V gene has CDR1 SGHAT and CDR2 FQDESV (reference sequence). The CDR3 is CASRLQGYTQYF. The DNA for the CDR3 is TGTGCCAGCAGACTACAGGGCTATACGCAGTATTTT.

This clonotype was recorded at least ten times. The chain uses TRBV11-2 and TRBJ2-1; TRBD1 or TRBD2 may be the D gene (5 bases each). Germline V gene data show CDR1 as SGHAT and CDR2 as FQNNGV. CDR3 length: 17 amino acids. Trimming took 2 bases from V and 7 from J, leaving 21 bases between them. CDR3 region: CASSLRRGQGSWNEQFF. As DNA, the CDR3 is TGTGCCAGCAGCTTACGACGCGGGCAGGGTTCCTGGAATGAGCAGTTCTTC.

The chain recombines TRBV7-9 with TRBJ2-1; D is possibly TRBD2 (6 bases). The CDR3 length is 12 residues. V was shortened by 1 base and J by 15 bases, with 13 bases between the two germline ends. CDR1 is SEHNR, CDR2 FQNEAQ, per germline (reference sequence). The CDR3 reads CASSLVGGLVFF. The CDR3 region has the DNA TGTGCCAGCAGCTTAGTTGGGGGACTCGTGTTCTTC.

This clonotype was counted at least ten times. The chain joins TRBV3-1 to TRBJ2-2; D gene unclear. The CDR3 is 15 residues long. V dropped 1 base and J dropped 1 base, with 7 bases sitting between them. Germline CDR1 and CDR2: LGHDT and YNNKEL (reference sequence). For the CDR3, the DNA is TGTGCCAGCAGCCAAGGACTCAGGAACACCGGGGAGCTGTTTTTT. Protein sequence: CASSQGLRNTGELFF.

Many counts were recorded for this clonotype. The chain combines TRBV20-1 with TRBJ1-2; tentative D call: TRBD1 (5 bases). This CDR3 region has 13 residues. Trimming removed 6 bases from V and 8 bases from J, with 19 bases in between. CDR1 DFQATT and CDR2 SNEGSKA come from the germline V gene (reference sequence). The CDR3 spells CSANADTYSGYTF. CDR3 nucleotide sequence: TGCAGTGCCAACGCGGACACGTATAGCGGCTACACCTTC.

The table lists this clonotype with many counts. J is TRBJ2-3 and V is TRBV4-2; D remains ambiguous. Germline lookup yields CDR1 LGHNA and CDR2 YNFKEQ. The V gene lost 3 bases and the J gene lost 6 bases, with 10 bases spanning the gap. CDR3 length: 13 amino acids. CDR3 protein: CASSQGPGDTQYF. The CDR3 DNA sequence: TGTGCCAGCAGCCAGGGTCCCGGGGATACGCAGTATTTT.

CDR3 sequence: CASSSYFGAEQFF. The CDR3 bases are TGTGCCAGCAGCTCATACTTTGGTGCTGAGCAGTTCTTC. The chain uses TRBV7-6 and TRBJ2-1; D is ambiguous. The V gene lost 4 bases and the J gene lost 9 bases, with 13 bases spanning the gap. Looked up from germline, CDR1 is SGHVS and CDR2 is FNYEAQ. The CDR3 length is 13 residues.

The rearrangement joins TRBV27 to TRBJ2-2, with 9 nucleotides matching TRBD1. The length of the CDR3 is 17 residues. V gave up 6 bases and J gave up 4 bases; unmatched junction bases: 12. The germline gives CDR1 MNHEY, CDR2 SMNVEV (reference sequence). The CDR3 spells CASSRRRDRASTGELFF. CDR3 in DNA: TGTGCCAGCAGCCGACGACGGGACAGGGCTTCCACCGGGGAGCTGTTTTTT.

At least ten counts were recorded for this clonotype. V usage is TRBV20-1 and J usage is TRBJ2-7; TRBD2 aligns across 15 bases. CDR1 is DFQATT and CDR2 is SNEGSKA in the germline V gene (reference sequence). CDR3 length: 17 residues. Trimming removed 1 base from V and 3 bases from J; junction bases left unmatched: 7. The DNA of the CDR3 is TGCAGTGCTAGAGGCACCGGGACTAGCGGGGGGTTCTACGAGCAGTACTTC. Its protein is CSARGTGTSGGFYEQYF.

This clonotype was counted ten times or more. V and J are TRBV4-2 and TRBJ2-1; D possibly corresponds to TRBD1 (5 bases). The germline gives CDR1 LGHNA, CDR2 YNFKEQ. The CDR3 covers 15 residues. Trimming took 5 bases from V and 1 from J, leaving 12 bases between them. The CDR3 loop reads CASSLDAGSYNEQFF. The CDR3 DNA sequence: TGTGCCAGCAGCTTAGACGCAGGGTCCTACAATGAGCAGTTCTTC.

The table lists this clonotype with many counts. V is TRBV2 and J is TRBJ1-6; D unclear. This CDR3 spans 14 amino acids. The germline CDR1 and CDR2 sequences are SNHLY and FYNNEI. V shed 1 base and J shed 5 bases, with 6 bases lying between them. CDR3 nucleotide sequence: TGTGCCAGCAGTGAAGACAACGATAATTCACCCCTCCACTTT. Its translation: CASSEDNDNSPLHF.

The chain recombines TRBV7-9 with TRBJ1-4, with TRBD1 identical over 10 bases. The V segment lost 4 bases and the J segment 8 bases; nucleotides outside the gene matches: 4. This CDR3 region has 14 residues. Germline assignment: CDR1 SEHNR and CDR2 FQNEAQ (reference sequence). CDR3 in amino acids: CASSSGTGDEKLFF. Here the CDR3 DNA reads TGTGCCAGCAGCTCCGGGACAGGGGACGAAAAACTGTTTTTT.

This chain connects TRBV12-3 or TRBV12-4 to TRBJ2-4; D might be TRBD2 (7 bases). This CDR3 has 13 residues. Deletions cut 3 bases from V and 9 bases from J, with 12 bases between. The DNA for the CDR3 is TGTGCCAGCAGTTTCGGCGGGGGCGGCATTCAGTACTTC. Encoded protein: CASSFGGGGIQYF.

The rearrangement links TRBV12-3 or TRBV12-4 to TRBJ2-2, with D uncertain. Trimming cost V 7 bases and J 6 bases, with 15 bases left between them. This CDR3 contains 14 residues. CDR3 bases: TGTGCCAGCAAGGGCCGGGTGGCACCCGGGGAGCTGTTTTTT. This sequence encodes CASKGRVAPGELFF.

Here the CDR3 reads CASSTTGQGYNQPQHF. Written as DNA, the CDR3 is TGTGCCAGTAGTACTACGGGACAGGGGTACAATCAGCCCCAGCATTTT. The chain recombines TRBV19 with TRBJ1-5, with 10 nucleotides matching TRBD1. This CDR3 comprises 16 residues. V lost 4 bases, J lost 3 bases, and 6 bases stayed unmatched. Germline-derived CDR1 and CDR2 are LNHDA and SQIVND (reference sequence).

This clonotype appeared many times. This rearrangement joins TRBV27 to TRBJ2-5; tentatively, D is TRBD1 (6 bases). CDR3 length equals 16 residues. Germline V gene lookup returns CDR1 MNHEY and CDR2 SMNVEV (reference sequence). V lost 2 bases, J lost 4 bases, and 17 bases lay in between. CDR3 in amino acids: CASSLGGRLGGETQYF. As DNA, the CDR3 is TGTGCCAGCAGTTTAGGTGGGCGGCTAGGGGGAGAGACCCAGTACTTC.

This clonotype was counted at least ten times. V and J are TRBV12-3 or TRBV12-4 and TRBJ2-5; tentatively, D is TRBD2 (5 bases). This CDR3 region has 13 residues. V lost 3 bases to trimming and J lost 5 bases, with 10 bases between them. The CDR3 loop is CASSFQERETQYF. DNA for the CDR3: TGTGCCAGCAGTTTTCAGGAGCGGGAGACCCAGTACTTC.

In its sample, this clonotype was seen a few times. V and J are TRBV7-2 and TRBJ1-4; 7 bases match TRBD1. Germline V gene data show CDR1 as SGHTA and CDR2 as FQGNSA. The CDR3 totals 16 residues. V lost 0 bases, J lost 3 bases, and 4 bases stayed unmatched. The CDR3 DNA reads TGTGCCAGCAGCTTAGCAGGGGGCAGAGCTAATGAAAAACTGTTTTTT. Amino acid sequence: CASSLAGGRANEKLFF.

Points on this clonotype: A much more abundant neighbour one base away suggests this may be a read error. The chain combines TRBV2 with TRBJ1-6; D not certain. This CDR3 contains 16 residues. Germline V gives CDR1 SNHLY, CDR2 FYNNEI. The germline V and J ends were trimmed by 2 bases and 10 bases, with 18 bases remaining between them. CDR3 region: CASSERGPALASPLHF. As DNA, the CDR3 is TGTGCCAGCAGTGAAAGAGGACCGGCGTTAGCGTCACCCCTCCACTTT.